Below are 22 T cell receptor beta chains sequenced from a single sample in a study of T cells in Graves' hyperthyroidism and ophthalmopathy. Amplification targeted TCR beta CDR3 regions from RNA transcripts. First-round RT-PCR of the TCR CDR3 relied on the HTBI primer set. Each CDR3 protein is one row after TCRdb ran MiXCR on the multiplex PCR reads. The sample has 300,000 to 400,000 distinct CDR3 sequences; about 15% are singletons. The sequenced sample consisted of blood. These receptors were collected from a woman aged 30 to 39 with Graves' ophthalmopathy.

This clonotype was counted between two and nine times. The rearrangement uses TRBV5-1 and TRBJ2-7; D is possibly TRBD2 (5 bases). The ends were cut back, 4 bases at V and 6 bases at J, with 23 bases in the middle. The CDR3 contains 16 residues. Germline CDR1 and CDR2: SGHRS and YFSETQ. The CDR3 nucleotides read TGCGCCAGCAGCGCCTTAGGCGGGTCCGATCGCGGCGAGCAGTACTTC. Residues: CASSALGGSDRGEQYF.

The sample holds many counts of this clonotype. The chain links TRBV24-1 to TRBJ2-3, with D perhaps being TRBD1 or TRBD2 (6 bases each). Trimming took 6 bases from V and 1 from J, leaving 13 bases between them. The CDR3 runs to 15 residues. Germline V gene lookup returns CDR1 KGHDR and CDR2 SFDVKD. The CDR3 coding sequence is TGTGCCACCAGTTTAAGGGGGGTCGGCACAGATACGCAGTATTTT. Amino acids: CATSLRGVGTDTQYF.

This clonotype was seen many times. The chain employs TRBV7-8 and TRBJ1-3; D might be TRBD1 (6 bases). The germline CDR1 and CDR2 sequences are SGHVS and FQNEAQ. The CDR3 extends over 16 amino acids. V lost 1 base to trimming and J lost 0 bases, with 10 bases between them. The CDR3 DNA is TGTGCCAGCAGCTTAGAGGGGGGACGCTCTGGAAACACCATATATTTT. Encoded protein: CASSLEGGRSGNTIYF. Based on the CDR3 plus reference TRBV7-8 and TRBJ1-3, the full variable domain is GAGVSQSPRYKVAKRGQDVALRCDPISGHVSLFWYQQALGQGPEFLTYFQNEAQLDKSGLPSDRFFAERPEGSVSTLKIQRTQQEDSAVYLCASSLEGGRSGNTIYFGEGSWLTVV.

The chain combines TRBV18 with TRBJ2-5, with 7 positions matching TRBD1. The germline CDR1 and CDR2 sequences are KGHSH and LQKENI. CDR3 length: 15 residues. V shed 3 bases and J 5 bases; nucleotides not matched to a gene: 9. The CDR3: CASSPRQGSGETQYF. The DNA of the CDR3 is TGTGCCAGCTCACCCAGACAGGGCTCTGGGGAGACCCAGTACTTC.

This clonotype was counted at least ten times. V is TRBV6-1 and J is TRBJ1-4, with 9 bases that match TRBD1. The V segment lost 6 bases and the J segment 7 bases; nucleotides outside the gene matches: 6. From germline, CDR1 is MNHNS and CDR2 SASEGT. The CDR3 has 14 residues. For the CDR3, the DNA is TGTGCCAGCAGCCCGGACAGGGGAAGTGAAAAACTGTTTTTT. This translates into CASSPDRGSEKLFF.

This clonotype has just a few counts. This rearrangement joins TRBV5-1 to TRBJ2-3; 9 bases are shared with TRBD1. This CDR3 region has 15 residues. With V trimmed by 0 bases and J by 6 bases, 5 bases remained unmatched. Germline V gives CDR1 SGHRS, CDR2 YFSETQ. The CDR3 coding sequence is TGCGCCAGCAGCTTGGTGGGACAGGGTTCGGATACGCAGTATTTT. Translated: CASSLVGQGSDTQYF.

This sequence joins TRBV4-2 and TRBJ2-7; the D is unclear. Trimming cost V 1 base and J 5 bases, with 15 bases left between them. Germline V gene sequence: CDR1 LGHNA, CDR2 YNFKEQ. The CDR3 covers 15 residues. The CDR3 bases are TGTGCCAGCAGCCAAGGCACAAGTGACACGGACGAGCAGTACTTC. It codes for CASSQGTSDTDEQYF.

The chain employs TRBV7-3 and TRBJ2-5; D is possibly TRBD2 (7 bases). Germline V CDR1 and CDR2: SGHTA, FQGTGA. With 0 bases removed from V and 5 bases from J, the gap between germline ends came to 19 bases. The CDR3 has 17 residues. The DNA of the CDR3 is TGTGCCAGCAGCTTAACTGGTCGGGGGGCTCAAGTGGAGACCCAGTACTTC. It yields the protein CASSLTGRGAQVETQYF.

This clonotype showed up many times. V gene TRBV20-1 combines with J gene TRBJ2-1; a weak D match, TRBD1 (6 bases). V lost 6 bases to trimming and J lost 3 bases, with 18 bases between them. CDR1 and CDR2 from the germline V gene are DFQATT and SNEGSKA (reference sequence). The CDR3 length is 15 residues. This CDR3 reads CSAKSGTSDYNEQFF. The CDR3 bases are TGCAGTGCCAAATCCGGGACAAGTGACTACAATGAGCAGTTCTTC.

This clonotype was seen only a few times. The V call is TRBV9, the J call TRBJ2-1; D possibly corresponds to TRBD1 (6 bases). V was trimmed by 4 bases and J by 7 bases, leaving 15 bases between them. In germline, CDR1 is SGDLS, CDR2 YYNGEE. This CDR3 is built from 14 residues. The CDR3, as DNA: TGTGCCAGCAGCACTTCGACAGGCAAGAATGAGCAGTTCTTC. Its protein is CASSTSTGKNEQFF.

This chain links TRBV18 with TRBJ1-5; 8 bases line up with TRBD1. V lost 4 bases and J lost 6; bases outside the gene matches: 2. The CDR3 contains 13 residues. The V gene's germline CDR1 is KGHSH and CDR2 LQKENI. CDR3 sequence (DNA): TGTGCCAGCTCACGGGACAGGTCTCAGCCCCAGCATTTT. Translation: CASSRDRSQPQHF.

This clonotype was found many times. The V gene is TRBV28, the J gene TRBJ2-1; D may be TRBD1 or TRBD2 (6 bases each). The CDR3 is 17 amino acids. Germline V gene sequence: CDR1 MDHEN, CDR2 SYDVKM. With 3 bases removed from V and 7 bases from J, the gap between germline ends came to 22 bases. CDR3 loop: CASSFLDSPRGVNEQFF. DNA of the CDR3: TGTGCCAGCAGTTTCCTGGACTCACCGAGGGGGGTGAATGAGCAGTTCTTC.

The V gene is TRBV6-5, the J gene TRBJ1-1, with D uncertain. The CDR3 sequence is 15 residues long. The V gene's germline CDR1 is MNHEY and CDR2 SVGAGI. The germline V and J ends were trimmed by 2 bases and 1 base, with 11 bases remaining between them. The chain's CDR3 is CASSYKSGRNTEAFF. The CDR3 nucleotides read TGTGCCAGCAGTTACAAGTCCGGTAGGAACACTGAAGCTTTCTTT.

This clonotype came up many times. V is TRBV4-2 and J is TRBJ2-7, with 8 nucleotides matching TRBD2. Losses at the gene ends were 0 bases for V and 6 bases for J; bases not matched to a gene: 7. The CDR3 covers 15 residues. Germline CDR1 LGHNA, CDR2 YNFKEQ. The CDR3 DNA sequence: TGTGCCAGCAGCCAAGATCAGGCGGGGGGAGGCGAGCAGTACTTC. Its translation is CASSQDQAGGGEQYF.

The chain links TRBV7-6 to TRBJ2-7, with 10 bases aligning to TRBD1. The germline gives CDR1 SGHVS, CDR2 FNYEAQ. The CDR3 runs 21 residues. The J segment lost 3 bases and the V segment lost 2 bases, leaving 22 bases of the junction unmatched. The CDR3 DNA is TGTGCCAGCAGCTTACTATCCGACAGGGGGCTAGCTAACCCTAATTACTACGAGCAGTACTTC. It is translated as CASSLLSDRGLANPNYYEQYF.

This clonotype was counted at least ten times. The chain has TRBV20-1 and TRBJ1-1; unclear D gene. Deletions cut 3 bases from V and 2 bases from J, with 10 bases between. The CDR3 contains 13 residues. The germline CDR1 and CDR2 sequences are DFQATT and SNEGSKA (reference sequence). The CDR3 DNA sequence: TGCAGTGCTAGTGTGGGATACAACACTGAAGCTTTCTTT. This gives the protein CSASVGYNTEAFF.

The CDR3 nucleotides read TGTGCCAGCAGCCTCGGACGGCTCTACGAGCAGTACTTC. The encoded protein is CASSLGRLYEQYF. This rearrangement joins TRBV11-3 to TRBJ2-7, with no clear D. V lost 5 bases, J lost 3 bases, and 11 bases lay in between. The CDR3 length is 13 residues. CDR1 and CDR2 (germline): SGHNT, YENEEA.

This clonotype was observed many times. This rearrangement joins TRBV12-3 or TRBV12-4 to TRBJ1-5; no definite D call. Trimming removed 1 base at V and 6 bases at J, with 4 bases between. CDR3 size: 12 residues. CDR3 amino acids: CASSLVSQPQHF. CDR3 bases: TGTGCCAGCAGTTTAGTCAGTCAGCCCCAGCATTTT.

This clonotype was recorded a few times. The CDR3 DNA is TGTGCCAGCAGCTCGATCCTTACTAGCTCCGGCGGGGAGACCCAGTACTTC. Its protein is CASSSILTSSGGETQYF. The chain uses TRBV11-3 and TRBJ2-5; D possibly corresponds to TRBD2 (6 bases). Germline V gene data show CDR1 as SGHNT and CDR2 as YENEEA. V was clipped by 4 bases and J by 5 bases, with 23 bases between them. The CDR3 has 17 amino acids.

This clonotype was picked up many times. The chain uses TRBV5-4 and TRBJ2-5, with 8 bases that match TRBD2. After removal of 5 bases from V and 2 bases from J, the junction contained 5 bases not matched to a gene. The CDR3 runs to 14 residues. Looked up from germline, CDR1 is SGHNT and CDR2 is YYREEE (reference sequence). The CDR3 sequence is CASRPGRGQETQYF. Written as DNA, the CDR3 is TGTGCCAGCAGACCCGGGAGGGGGCAAGAGACCCAGTACTTC.

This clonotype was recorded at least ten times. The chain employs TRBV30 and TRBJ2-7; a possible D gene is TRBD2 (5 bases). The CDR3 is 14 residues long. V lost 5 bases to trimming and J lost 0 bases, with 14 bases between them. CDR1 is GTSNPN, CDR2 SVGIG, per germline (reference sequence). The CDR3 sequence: CAWGRGSLSYEQYF. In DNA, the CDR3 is TGTGCCTGGGGTCGGGGATCGCTCTCCTACGAGCAGTACTTC.

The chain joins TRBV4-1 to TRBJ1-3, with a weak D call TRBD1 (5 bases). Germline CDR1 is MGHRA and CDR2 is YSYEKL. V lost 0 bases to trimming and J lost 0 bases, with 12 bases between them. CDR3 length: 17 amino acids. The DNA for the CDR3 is TGCGCCAGCAGCCAAGATGGGGGATATAGCTCTGGAAACACCATATATTTT. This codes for CASSQDGGYSSGNTIYF.